Listed below are T cell receptor beta chains from one sample, sequenced in a study of T-cell memory formation after mild COVID-19. MiXCR was run by TCRdb on the 5' RACE reads, yielding one entry per CDR3 protein. This sample has 250,000 to 350,000 distinct CDR3 sequences, with more than 13% found just once. The sequencing sample was made of PBMCs or a T cell subset sorted from them (not recorded which). These receptor sequences come from a man younger than 35 who had mild COVID-19 (a few samples of this study predate the infection). Cell type and time point are not known. CDR3s include the opening cysteine and the closing phenylalanine or tryptophan. A D gene is named only where the DNA matches it firmly. A row's size may be missing; if present it is once, few, many or a size class.

j_call v_call clone_size d_call cdr3_nt cdr3_aa
TRBJ1-2 TRBV12-3/TRBV12-4 few . TGTGCCAGCAGTTCACCCCCGGCTTATGGCTACACCTTC CASSSPPAYGYTF
TRBJ2-6 TRBV6-2/TRBV6-3 . . TGTGCCAGCAATCAGGAGCCGATACCGGCCGGGGCCAACGTCCTGACTTTC CASNQEPIPAGANVLTF
TRBJ2-2 TRBV7-2 few TRBD2 TGTGCCAGCAGCGCGGGACTAGCGGGTCTCGGGGAGCTGTTTTTT CASSAGLAGLGELFF
TRBJ2-3 TRBV29-1 few . TGCAGCGTTCGCTCTAGCACAGATACGCAGTATTTT CSVRSSTDTQYF
TRBJ2-6 TRBV20-1 . . TGCAGTGCTAGAGATACCCAGGCCAACGTCCTGACTTTC CSARDTQANVLTF
TRBJ2-5 TRBV6-5 . . TGTGCCAGCAGTCATAGAGATACTGGGACCCAGTACTTC CASSHRDTGTQYF
TRBJ2-3 TRBV11-2 . TRBD2 TGTGCCAGCAGCCCTAGCGGGTCGGGGGGACGAGATACGCAGTATTTT CASSPSGSGGRDTQYF
TRBJ1-5 TRBV10-1 few . TGCGCCAGCAGGATGTGGGAGAATCAGCCCCAGCATTTT CASRMWENQPQHF
TRBJ1-5 TRBV7-9 few . TGTGCCAGCAGCGCCACAGGTAGCAATCAGCCCCAGCATTTT CASSATGSNQPQHF
TRBJ2-7 TRBV4-1 . . TGCGCCAGCAGCCCGGGGCCTTGGTCGGATAACGAGCAGTACTTC CASSPGPWSDNEQYF
TRBJ2-3 TRBV29-1 . . TGCAGCGTTGAAGCGTTGGGCCGCACAGATACGCAGTATTTT CSVEALGRTDTQYF
TRBJ1-1 TRBV6-5 few . TGTGCCAGCACCCACGGAGGGGAGGCAGGCACTGAAGCTTTCTTT CASTHGGEAGTEAFF
TRBJ2-2 TRBV12-3/TRBV12-4 . TRBD1 TGTGCCAGCACAGGGGGCACCGGGGAGCTGTTTTTT CASTGGTGELFF
TRBJ2-2 TRBV11-3 . . TGTGCCAGCAGCGCGTCCAGAAACACCGGGGAGCTGTTTTTT CASSASRNTGELFF
TRBJ2-5 TRBV10-3 . . TGTGCCATCAGTGGGCCAGACCAAGAGACCCAGTACTTC CAISGPDQETQYF
TRBJ1-1 TRBV6-5 . TRBD1 TGTGCCAGCAGTTACCAGGGGGCGAACACTGAAGCTTTCTTT CASSYQGANTEAFF
TRBJ2-5 TRBV7-9 . . TGTGCCAGCAGCCAAGGGGGGAGTCAAGAGACCCAGTACTTC CASSQGGSQETQYF
TRBJ2-1 TRBV12-3/TRBV12-4 medium-sized . TGTGCCAGCAGTCCCCCCAGGGCTAGCCCTAACAATGAGCAGTTCTTC CASSPPRASPNNEQFF
TRBJ2-5 TRBV29-1 . TRBD1 TGCAGCGTGGGACAGGGAGGAGAGACCCAGTACTTC CSVGQGGETQYF
TRBJ2-3 TRBV4-1 few TRBD2 TGCGCCAGCAGCCATGGTAGCGGGGGGGCCCCAGATACGCAGTATTTT CASSHGSGGAPDTQYF
TRBJ2-2 TRBV7-6 few . TGTGCCAGCAGCTTATTGGCAGGGGTGAACACCGGGGAGCTGTTTTTT CASSLLAGVNTGELFF
TRBJ2-1 TRBV6-2/TRBV6-3 medium-sized TRBD2 TGTGCCAGCAGGGGTGGACTAGCGGGGGTACCCCTCTACAATGAGCAGTTCTTC CASRGGLAGVPLYNEQFF
TRBJ2-2 TRBV27 . . TGTGCCAGCCCGACCGGGGAGCTGTTTTTT CASPTGELFF
TRBJ1-1 TRBV29-1 . . TGCAGCGTGGACTCGGGGGCAGGCCCCTTTGAAGCTTTCTTT CSVDSGAGPFEAFF
TRBJ2-2 TRBV6-1 . TRBD1 TGTGCCAGCAGTGAGTTATCGGACAGGGGGATCGCCGGGGAGCTGTTTTTT CASSELSDRGIAGELFF
TRBJ1-1 TRBV7-2 many . TGTGCCAGCACCGTTTTATCGGGGAACACTGAAGCTTTCTTT CASTVLSGNTEAFF
TRBJ1-5 TRBV7-9 . . TGTGCCAGCAGCTTAGCGAGGGGGGATCAGCCCCAGCATTTT CASSLARGDQPQHF
TRBJ1-1 TRBV20-1 few . TGCAGTGCTACTACTTGGAACACTGAAGCTTTCTTT CSATTWNTEAFF
TRBJ2-5 TRBV7-6 few TRBD1 TGTGCCAGCAGCCCGCGTCCAGGGGGAGAGACCCAGTACTTC CASSPRPGGETQYF
TRBJ2-7 TRBV7-2 many . TGTGCCAGCAGCTTAATTACTGCGGGGGCTTACGAGCAGTACTTC CASSLITAGAYEQYF
TRBJ1-1 TRBV2 few . TGTGCCAGCAGTGAAGGAGGGCCCGAAGCTTTCTTT CASSEGGPEAFF
TRBJ1-5 TRBV6-2/TRBV6-3 . . TGTGCCAGCAGTTATCCGTCTCAGCCCCAGCATTTT CASSYPSQPQHF
TRBJ1-1 TRBV20-1 . . TGCAGTGCTAGAGATGGGAGGTTGAACACTGAAGCTTTCTTT CSARDGRLNTEAFF
TRBJ2-4 TRBV3-1 many TRBD2 TGTGCCAGCAGCCAAGGTGTCGGGGGGGTTGTTGGATTC CASSQGVGGVVGF
TRBJ1-2 TRBV20-1 . . TGCAGTGCCTTAGACAGGCTGTTGAGTGGCTACACCTTC CSALDRLLSGYTF
TRBJ2-2 TRBV5-4 few . TGTGCCAGCAGCTCTTTGACCATCGGGGAGCTGTTTTTT CASSSLTIGELFF
TRBJ2-3 TRBV4-2 few TRBD2 TGTGCCAGCAGCCTCCCCGGACTAGCTAGCACAGATACGCAGTATTTT CASSLPGLASTDTQYF
TRBJ2-3 TRBV20-1 many . TGCAGTGCTGTGGGTGGAGACGGAGATACGCAGTATTTT CSAVGGDGDTQYF
TRBJ2-5 TRBV6-1 few TRBD1 TGTGCCAGCAGTGACCTGGGACAGGGATATGAGACCCAGTACTTC CASSDLGQGYETQYF